The present entry profiles one T cell receptor (beta chain) with its context. The data belong to a study of T-cell reconstitution after alpha-beta-depleted transplantation in children. A TCRbeta library incorporating unique molecular identifiers was prepared. Using its own MiXCR run on the PCR reads, TCRdb lists one record per CDR3 protein. The sample shows 300,000 to 400,000 distinct CDR3 sequences, 13% of them seen only once. This CDR3 is built from 12 residues. V dropped 5 bases and J dropped 7 bases, with 11 bases sitting between them. Germline V CDR1 and CDR2: MDHEN, SYDVKM. V usage is TRBV28 and J usage is TRBJ1-1; D call uncertain. Sequenced material: PBMCs, taken from the stem cell graft. The sequence was obtained from a human donor who donated a stem cell graft to a child with Fanconi anemia. The CDR3 loop is CASSPPLIEAFF. The CDR3 nucleotides read TGTGCCAGCAGTCCCCCTCTGATTGAAGCTTTCTTT.